The clone carrying this T cell receptor beta chain has just a few counts. J lost 1 base, V lost 5 bases, and 5 bases had no gene match. The CDR3 covers 16 residues. The germline gives CDR1 SQVTM, CDR2 ANQGSEA. The data were obtained in a study of beta chain features in type 1 diabetes. Expressed TCRB transcripts were sequenced because the isolated RNA had all been reverse transcribed beforehand. Profiling relied on immunoSEQ multiplex PCR, and the TCRdb table lists in-frame clones only, not all of them. Of around 200,000 clones detected, about 13% appear once; the ten largest clones hold 0.62%. V is TRBV29-1 and J is TRBJ2-3; 14 bases match TRBD2. Input material: central memory CD4+ T cells from blood. The receptor comes from a woman under 30 in good health. The chain's CDR3 is CSVWTSGRRGTDTQYF. The CDR3, as DNA: TGCAGCGTTTGGACTAGCGGGAGGCGGGGCACAGATACGCAGTATTTT.